This record concerns one T cell receptor beta chain sequence. These data originate in a study of OX40 agonist ivuxolimab in advanced cancers. Background on the study: Patients received ivuxolimab, an agonistic anti-OX40 (CD134) antibody. Patients received intravenous ivuxolimab every 2 weeks at 0.01 to 10 mg/kg. Checkpoint inhibitors had been given previously to roughly 36% of patients.

Deletions cut 6 bases from V and 2 bases from J, with 19 bases between. The CDR3 has 16 residues. Germline V gene lookup returns CDR1 SGHVS and CDR2 FQNEAQ. Some clones are missing from TCRdb's copy, which holds only in-frame ones; the method was immunoSEQ multiplex PCR. The table lists 20,000 to 25,000 clones, less than 90% of them singletons. The sample here was CD4+ or CD8+ T cells sorted from blood, taken in a trial of the OX40 agonist ivuxolimab. This rearrangement joins TRBV7-8 to TRBJ1-1; tentative D call: TRBD1 (5 bases). This TCR was sampled from an adult with an advanced solid tumor such as melanoma, head and neck, liver or kidney cancer. The CDR3 DNA is TGTGCCAGCAGTTCTGGCCCTACGACAGCAAACACTGAAGCTTTCTTT. It translates to CASSSGPTTANTEAFF. Filled out from reference TRBV7-8 and TRBJ1-1, the complete variable domain reads GAGVSQSPRYKVAKRGQDVALRCDPISGHVSLFWYQQALGQGPEFLTYFQNEAQLDKSGLPSDRFFAERPEGSVSTLKIQRTQQEDSAVYLCASSSGPTTANTEAFFGQGTRLTVV.